The present T cell receptor (beta chain) was sequenced within a study of beta chain features in type 1 diabetes. The table lists this clone with a few counts. Its antigen is currently unknown. Regarding the study as a whole: When Type 1 diabetes patients were examined, their TCRB CDR3s proved moderately but significantly shorter in all four CD4+ subsets.

Expressed TCRB transcripts were sequenced, since all the RNA that had been isolated was reverse transcribed. Here immunoSEQ multiplex PCR was the method, and the copy in TCRdb shows in-frame clones only, minus some. In the table there are some 160,000 clones, 9% to 10% of which are singletons. The CDR3 covers 16 residues. V lost 0 bases to trimming and J lost 6 bases; unmatched junction nucleotides: 7. Germline V gene lookup returns CDR1 SGHRS and CDR2 YFSETQ. V usage is TRBV5-1 and J usage is TRBJ2-2; TRBD2 matches 8 bases. This TCR derives from a woman younger than 45 with type 1 diabetes. The specimen sequenced was central memory CD4+ T cells from blood. The CDR3 here is CASSLDVGLGSGELFF. The CDR3 DNA reads as TGCGCCAGCAGCTTGGATGTGGGACTAGGGTCCGGGGAGCTGTTTTTT.